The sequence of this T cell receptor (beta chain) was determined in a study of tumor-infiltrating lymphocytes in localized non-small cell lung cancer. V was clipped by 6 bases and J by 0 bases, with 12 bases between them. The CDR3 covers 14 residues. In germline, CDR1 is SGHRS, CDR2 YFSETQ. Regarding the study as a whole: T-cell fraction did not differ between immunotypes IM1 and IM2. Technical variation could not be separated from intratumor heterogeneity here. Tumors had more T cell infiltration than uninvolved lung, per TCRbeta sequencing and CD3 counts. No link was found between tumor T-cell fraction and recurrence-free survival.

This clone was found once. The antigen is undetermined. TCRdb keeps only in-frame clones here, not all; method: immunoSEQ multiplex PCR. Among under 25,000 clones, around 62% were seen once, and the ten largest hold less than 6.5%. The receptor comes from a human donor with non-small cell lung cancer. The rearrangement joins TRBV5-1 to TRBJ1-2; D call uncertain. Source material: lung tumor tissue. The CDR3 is CASKKDRANYGYTF. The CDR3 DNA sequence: TGCGCCAGCAAAAAGGACCGAGCTAACTATGGCTACACCTTC. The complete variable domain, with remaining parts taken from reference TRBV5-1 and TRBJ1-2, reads KAGVTQTPRYLIKTRGQQVTLSCSPISGHRSVSWYQQTPGQGLQFLFEYFSETQRNKGNFPGRFSGRQFSNSRSEMNVSTLELGDSALYLCASKKDRANYGYTFGSGTRLTVV.